Below, one T cell receptor beta chain is given with its context. The antigen remains unidentified. Adults of Caucasian background living in Nashville, Tennessee made up all donors. The authors split each subset's genomic DNA evenly across several immunoSEQ plates. The assay was immunoSEQ multiplex PCR, and TCRdb's table has in-frame clones only and misses some. In the table there are roughly 410,000 clones, about 96% of which are singletons. The data derive from a study of shared clonotypes between healthy human individuals. Study results and limitations: All-four-donor shared clonotypes had higher generation probabilities than non-shared clonotypes did. Expectations were that clonotype sharing among donors would be affected by sequencing depth.

Sequencing was carried out using memory CD8+ T cells sorted from blood. As to subset: CD45RO+ cells pooled with CCR7-negative TemRA cells. The clonotype was recovered from a man aged 25-45 years in good health.

The CDR3 spells CASSSWTHYEQYF. The CDR3 DNA reads as TGTGCCAGCAGCTCTTGGACCCACTACGAGCAGTACTTC. The V call is TRBV27, the J call TRBJ2-7; D unclear. The length of the CDR3 is 13 residues. Trimming removed 6 bases from V and 3 bases from J, with 12 bases in between. The germline gives CDR1 MNHEY, CDR2 SMNVEV (reference sequence).